Here is one T cell receptor (beta chain) with its context. Here immunoSEQ multiplex PCR was the method, and the copy in TCRdb shows in-frame clones only, minus some. The sample carries some 41,000 clones, roughly 90% recorded once. V was shortened by 2 bases and J by 2 bases, with 6 bases between the two germline ends. The CDR3 has 13 residues. CDR1 and CDR2 from the germline V gene are SGHRS and YFSETQ. These data are taken from a study of OX40 agonist ivuxolimab in advanced cancers. The origin of this receptor is an adult with an advanced solid tumor such as melanoma, head and neck, liver or kidney cancer. The material was CD4+ or CD8+ T cells sorted from blood, obtained in a trial of the OX40 agonist ivuxolimab. This rearrangement joins TRBV5-1 to TRBJ2-3; D ambiguous. CDR3 protein: CASSFASTDTQYF. CDR3 DNA: TGCGCCAGCAGCTTTGCATCCACAGATACGCAGTATTTT.